A single sample gave rise to the 17 T cell receptor beta chains below, sequenced in a study of blood T cell repertoires in COVID-19. Data came from immunoSEQ multiplex PCR; TCRdb stores just in-frame clones and leaves some out. The data show more than 95,000 clones, approximately 84% seen once. The specimen was peripheral blood. The receptors were gathered from a man aged 55 to 69 with acute or convalescent COVID-19.

The CDR3 DNA reads as TGTGCCAGCAGCTTAGATAGTACGGAGACCCAGTACTTC. It codes for CASSLDSTETQYF. The V call is TRBV7-2, the J call TRBJ2-5; D is unclear. The CDR3 loop spans 13 amino acids. V was cut by 1 base and J by 5 bases, with 8 bases left in between. In germline, CDR1 is SGHTA, CDR2 FQGNSA.

The chain is built from TRBV30 and TRBJ1-1; possibly TRBD1 for D (6 bases). The V and J ends lost 6 bases and 4 bases respectively, with 15 bases between them. The germline CDR1 and CDR2 sequences are GTSNPN and SVGIG (reference sequence). The CDR3 runs 13 residues. The chain's CDR3 is CACQSGTLTEAFF. The CDR3 region has the DNA TGTGCCTGTCAGTCCGGGACACTCACTGAAGCTTTCTTT.

The gene calls are TRBV15 and TRBJ1-3; D not resolved. The CDR3 has 13 residues. The V and J ends lost 6 bases and 0 bases respectively, with 6 bases between them. Germline V gene data show CDR1 as LNHNV and CDR2 as YYDKDF (reference sequence). The CDR3 is CATRVSSGNTIYF. CDR3 coding DNA: TGTGCCACCAGAGTGAGCTCTGGAAACACCATATATTTT.

This clone appeared a few times. The rearrangement uses TRBV7-9 and TRBJ1-5; no firm D call. Trimming removed 3 bases at V and 6 bases at J, with 18 bases between. The CDR3 runs to 16 residues. Per the germline V gene, CDR1 is SEHNR and CDR2 is FQNEAQ (reference sequence). The CDR3 spells CASSFFRGNEAQPQHF. CDR3 in DNA: TGTGCCAGCAGCTTTTTCAGAGGAAACGAGGCTCAGCCCCAGCATTTT.

This clone was recorded once. The J gene is TRBJ2-3, the V gene TRBV4-1, with 7 positions matching TRBD2. This CDR3 spans 19 amino acids. The germline gives CDR1 MGHRA, CDR2 YSYEKL. The junction had 14 bases not matched to a gene; V was cut back by 2 bases and J by 0 bases. In DNA, the CDR3 is TGCGCCAGCAGCCAACCTCCCGCCGCTAGCGGTAGTAGCACAGATACGCAGTATTTT. Protein: CASSQPPAASGSSTDTQYF.

This chain uses TRBV7-9 with TRBJ2-5; tentatively, D is TRBD2 (6 bases). Germline CDR1 reads SEHNR; CDR2 reads FQNEAQ (reference sequence). The V and J ends lost 1 base and 1 base respectively, with 10 bases between them. The CDR3 length is 15 residues. CDR3 amino acids: CASSLELAVQETQYF. The CDR3 nucleotides are TGTGCCAGCAGCTTAGAACTAGCAGTCCAAGAGACCCAGTACTTC.

The genes are TRBV10-3 and TRBJ1-4, with D hard to call. This CDR3 is built from 12 residues. In germline, CDR1 is ENHRY, CDR2 SYGVKD. Trimming stripped 10 bases from V and 0 bases from J, with 6 bases between. The CDR3 is CATGTTNEKLFF. Here the CDR3 DNA reads TGTGCCACAGGAACAACTAATGAAAAACTGTTTTTT.

The chain uses TRBV7-2 and TRBJ2-2; D unresolved. CDR1 is SGHTA, CDR2 FQGNSA, per germline. The CDR3 loop spans 15 amino acids. V was clipped by 6 bases and J by 2 bases, with 13 bases between them. CDR3 region: CASSSLGDNTGELFF. CDR3 nucleotide sequence: TGTGCCAGCAGTTCCCTAGGCGATAACACCGGGGAGCTGTTTTTT.

The rearrangement links TRBV5-1 to TRBJ1-3; the D gene is possibly TRBD1 (6 bases). Between the trimmed V and J ends, which lost 3 bases and 4 bases, there was a span of 8 bases. This CDR3 comprises 13 residues. Germline V gives CDR1 SGHRS, CDR2 YFSETQ. CDR3 amino acids: CASSSGDGNTIYF. CDR3 bases: TGCGCCAGCAGCTCAGGGGACGGAAACACCATATATTTT.

The rearrangement links TRBV28 to TRBJ1-1; tentatively, D is TRBD1 (6 bases). V lost 2 bases and J lost 4, with 8 bases in between. The CDR3 totals 13 residues. Germline CDR1 MDHEN, CDR2 SYDVKM. CDR3 loop: CASSLTGSTEAFF. The CDR3 DNA reads as TGTGCCAGCAGTTTAACAGGGTCCACTGAAGCTTTCTTT. Full variable domain (missing parts from reference TRBV28 and TRBJ1-1): DVKVTQSSRYLVKRTGEKVFLECVQDMDHENMFWYRQDPGLGLRLIYFSYDVKMKEKGDIPEGYSVSREKKERFSLILESASTNQTSMYLCASSLTGSTEAFFGQGTRLTVV.

The gene calls are TRBV18 and TRBJ1-1; D is unclear. CDR3 length: 14 amino acids. V shed 4 bases and J shed 2 bases, with 11 bases lying between them. Looked up from germline, CDR1 is KGHSH and CDR2 is LQKENI. The CDR3 is CASSLNTDNTEAFF. Here the CDR3 DNA reads TGTGCCAGCTCACTCAATACAGATAACACTGAAGCTTTCTTT.

V and J are TRBV9 and TRBJ2-1, with TRBD2 matching over 9 bases. Losses at the gene ends were 0 bases for V and 9 bases for J; bases not matched to a gene: 7. The CDR3 sequence is 15 residues long. Looked up from germline, CDR1 is SGDLS and CDR2 is YYNGEE. DNA of the CDR3: TGTGCCAGCAGCGTAGTAGCGGGGGCCCCAGGTGAGCAGTTCTTC. Translated, it gives CASSVVAGAPGEQFF.

The rearrangement joins TRBV6-5 to TRBJ1-1, with D uncertain. The V gene's germline CDR1 is MNHEY and CDR2 SVGAGI. The V and J ends lost 7 bases and 3 bases respectively, with 15 bases between them. This CDR3 region has 14 residues. The CDR3: CASTSYGFDTEAFF. CDR3 nucleotide sequence: TGTGCCAGCACGTCGTACGGGTTTGACACTGAAGCTTTCTTT.

V and J are TRBV19 and TRBJ1-6, with D hard to call. Germline CDR1 reads LNHDA; CDR2 reads SQIVND (reference sequence). The CDR3 contains 13 residues. Trimming removed 7 bases at V and 6 bases at J, with 10 bases between. The CDR3 region is CASTAPGNSPLHF. CDR3 coding DNA: TGTGCCAGTACCGCCCCCGGTAATTCACCCCTCCACTTT.

The chain recombines TRBV19 with TRBJ1-5, with TRBD1 as a possible D gene (6 bases). The CDR3 loop spans 16 amino acids. V was trimmed by 5 bases and J by 5 bases, leaving 19 bases between them. Germline V gene lookup returns CDR1 LNHDA and CDR2 SQIVND (reference sequence). DNA of the CDR3: TGTGCCAGTAGTTCCTCACAGGGAATTTGGGATCAGCCCCAGCATTTT. This encodes CASSSSQGIWDQPQHF.

The V gene is TRBV4-3, the J gene TRBJ1-4, with 8 bases identical to TRBD1. Germline CDR1 is LGHNA and CDR2 is YSLEER. The junction had 0 bases not matched to a gene; V was cut back by 4 bases and J by 5 bases. This CDR3 is built from 13 residues. Written as DNA, the CDR3 is TGCGCCAGCAGCCGGGACAGGAATGAAAAACTGTTTTTT. It is translated as CASSRDRNEKLFF.

This chain connects TRBV5-6 to TRBJ1-3; no reliable D call. The germline V gene has CDR1 SGHDT and CDR2 YYEEEE. V was trimmed by 2 bases and J by 0 bases, leaving 6 bases between them. This CDR3 spans 14 amino acids. CDR3 sequence reads: CASSFAVSGNTIYF. Here the CDR3 DNA reads TGTGCCAGCAGCTTCGCAGTCTCTGGAAACACCATATATTTT.